Each of the 7 T cell receptor beta chains below was sequenced from the same sample in a study of blood T cells in healthy people across ages. Primed by a sample-barcoded 5' primer and a J-beta primer mix, a second PCR proceeded for 7 to 11 cycles. A single record per CDR3 protein comes from TCRdb applying MiXCR to the 5' RACE reads. The sample lists over 1,500,000 distinct CDR3 sequences, 49% seen once, with roughly 2% in the top ten. Source material: blood. The receptor set was obtained from a woman aged 40-49 years in good health.

This clonotype showed up just a few times. The V gene is TRBV10-3, the J gene TRBJ2-5; D might be TRBD1 (6 bases). The length of the CDR3 is 13 residues. Deletions cut 6 bases from V and 3 bases from J, with 11 bases between. The germline V gene encodes CDR1 ENHRY and CDR2 SYGVKD. This CDR3 is CAIRGGQKETQYF. CDR3 nucleotide sequence: TGTGCCATCAGGGGCGGACAGAAAGAGACCCAGTACTTC.

Details on this clonotype: Relative to the germline gene, one junction end is altered; a read error may explain this. The chain joins TRBV10-3 to TRBJ2-4; 8 nucleotides align to TRBD1. The J call is in doubt because the DNA end fits TRBJ2-5 better. Germline loops: CDR1 ENHRY, CDR2 SYGVKD. CDR3 length: 14 residues. The CDR3 DNA reads TGTGCCGTCAGTGACGGACAGGGAGGAGAGACCCAGTACTTC. Its translation: CAVSDGQGGETQYF.

A few counts support this clonotype. This chain uses TRBV4-3 with TRBJ1-2; D unclear. Germline V CDR1 and CDR2: LGHNA, YSLEER. This CDR3 spans 20 amino acids. V was pared by 4 bases and J by 0 bases, with 27 bases between. CDR3 nucleotide sequence: TGCGCCAGCAGCCTTGAGGGAATACAGCGAAAGAACTCCGCTAACTATGGCTACACCTTC. This codes for CASSLEGIQRKNSANYGYTF.

The J gene is TRBJ2-7, the V gene TRBV4-2, with unresolved D. Trimming removed 1 base at V and 4 bases at J, with 14 bases between. CDR1 is LGHNA, CDR2 YNFKEQ, per germline. CDR3 size: 15 residues. The CDR3 is CASSQAAENGYEQYF. In DNA form, the CDR3 reads TGTGCCAGCAGCCAAGCGGCGGAGAATGGGTACGAGCAGTACTTC.

The V call is TRBV6-5, the J call TRBJ2-5; TRBD2 agrees at 12 bases. This CDR3 contains 16 residues. Germline V gene data show CDR1 as MNHEY and CDR2 as SVGAGI. Trimming cost V 7 bases and J 3 bases; bases outside gene matches: 9. In DNA, the CDR3 is TGTGCCAGCATTCTAGCGGGGGGGCCAACAGAAGAGACCCAGTACTTC. It encodes CASILAGGPTEETQYF.

This clonotype was seen a handful of times. This chain joins TRBV3-1 and TRBJ2-7; a weak D match, TRBD1 (6 bases). In germline, CDR1 is LGHDT, CDR2 YNNKEL (reference sequence). This CDR3 is built from 16 residues. Trimming removed 0 bases from V and 4 bases from J, with 16 bases in between. Here the CDR3 reads CASSQDRQGKFYEQYF. The CDR3 DNA follows: TGTGCCAGCAGCCAAGATCGGCAGGGGAAGTTTTACGAGCAGTACTTC.

The chain combines TRBV24-1 with TRBJ2-5, with 9 bases matching TRBD1. From germline, CDR1 is KGHDR and CDR2 SFDVKD. The CDR3 loop spans 15 amino acids. The V and J ends lost 4 bases and 5 bases, in that order; junction bases with no gene match: 7. The CDR3 here is CATSDPGTGLETQYF. Here the CDR3 DNA reads TGTGCCACCAGTGACCCTGGGACAGGGTTGGAGACCCAGTACTTC.